The rows below give T cell receptor beta chains drawn from one sample of a study of blood T cell repertoires in COVID-19. The repertoire was sequenced with immunoSEQ multiplex PCR; TCRdb's copy has only in-frame clones and lacks some. The sample has around 84,000 clones, approximately 86% seen once; the top ten hold 15% to 20%. The sample comprised peripheral blood. Source of these receptors: a man older than 75 with active or convalescent COVID-19. Each CDR3 is given with its conserved first and last residue. A D gene is named only where the DNA matches it firmly. Size values are once, few and many counts, or a class for expanded clones, and some rows have none.

CDR3nt: TGCACCATACGAAGGGCGGGGCTTGGGGGCTACACCTTC; CDR3aa: CTIRRAGLGGYTF; d_gene: .; j_gene: TRBJ1-2; v_gene: TRBV29-1; abundance: .
CDR3nt: TGTGCCAGCAGCCCAGAAGACAGGGCCCTATCTGGAAACACCATATATTTT; CDR3aa: CASSPEDRALSGNTIYF; d_gene: TRBD1; j_gene: TRBJ1-3; v_gene: TRBV27; abundance: .
CDR3nt: TGTGCCAGCAGTCTACAGGGTTCCCAGCCCCAGCATTTT; CDR3aa: CASSLQGSQPQHF; d_gene: .; j_gene: TRBJ1-5; v_gene: TRBV2; abundance: .
CDR3nt: TGTGCCAGCAGCTGGCAGTTAAGTACCTTGAACACTGAAGCTTTCTTT; CDR3aa: CASSWQLSTLNTEAFF; d_gene: .; j_gene: TRBJ1-1; v_gene: TRBV5-5; abundance: .
CDR3nt: TGTGCCAGCAGTTCTTCCGGCAGGAACAATGAGCAGTTCTTC; CDR3aa: CASSSSGRNNEQFF; d_gene: .; j_gene: TRBJ2-1; v_gene: TRBV6-6; abundance: .
CDR3nt: TGTGCCAGCAGCCGAAGCGAGGGATGGGTCGCTTTCTTT; CDR3aa: CASSRSEGWVAFF; d_gene: .; j_gene: TRBJ1-1; v_gene: TRBV3-1/TRBV3-2; abundance: .
CDR3nt: TGCGCCAGCAGTGAATGGCGGCAATCGAACACTGAAGCTTTCTTT; CDR3aa: CASSEWRQSNTEAFF; d_gene: .; j_gene: TRBJ1-1; v_gene: TRBV10-2; abundance: .
CDR3nt: TGTGCCACCAGCAGAGATCACGGGGATGACATTCAGTACTTC; CDR3aa: CATSRDHGDDIQYF; d_gene: .; j_gene: TRBJ2-4; v_gene: TRBV15; abundance: .
CDR3nt: TGTGCCAGCAGTGACTCTAACAGGAACACTGAAGCTTTCTTT; CDR3aa: CASSDSNRNTEAFF; d_gene: .; j_gene: TRBJ1-1; v_gene: TRBV6-4; abundance: .
CDR3nt: TGTGCCAGCAGCCCTTTGGACGAGCGGGGGGGAATAGATACGCAGTATTTT; CDR3aa: CASSPLDERGGIDTQYF; d_gene: TRBD2; j_gene: TRBJ2-3; v_gene: TRBV7-9; abundance: .
CDR3nt: TGCAGCGTCCGAGGAGCCGGGGGTAGAGATTCACCCCTCCACTTT; CDR3aa: CSVRGAGGRDSPLHF; d_gene: .; j_gene: TRBJ1-6; v_gene: TRBV29-1; abundance: .
CDR3nt: TGTGCCAGCAGTAGGGAGTTAGACACCGGGGAGCTGTTTTTT; CDR3aa: CASSRELDTGELFF; d_gene: .; j_gene: TRBJ2-2; v_gene: TRBV7-9; abundance: few
CDR3nt: TGTGCCAGCAGCCAGGGGGGGAACACTGAAGCTTTCTTT; CDR3aa: CASSQGGNTEAFF; d_gene: .; j_gene: TRBJ1-1; v_gene: TRBV3-1/TRBV3-2; abundance: few
CDR3nt: TGCGCCAGCAGTAAAGCTGCGAACACTGAAGCTTTCTTT; CDR3aa: CASSKAANTEAFF; d_gene: .; j_gene: TRBJ1-1; v_gene: TRBV5-1; abundance: .
CDR3nt: TGTGCCAGCAGCACGCGGATTAGACAGGGACACTATGGCTACACCTTC; CDR3aa: CASSTRIRQGHYGYTF; d_gene: TRBD1; j_gene: TRBJ1-2; v_gene: TRBV7-8; abundance: .
CDR3nt: TGTGCCAGCTCACCAGGGACAGGGGGATCCCAAGAGACCCAGTACTTC; CDR3aa: CASSPGTGGSQETQYF; d_gene: TRBD1; j_gene: TRBJ2-5; v_gene: TRBV18; abundance: .
CDR3nt: TGTGCCAGCAGTCCCCTTCAGGGTAAAGGCACTGAAGCTTTCTTT; CDR3aa: CASSPLQGKGTEAFF; d_gene: .; j_gene: TRBJ1-1; v_gene: TRBV6-5; abundance: .
CDR3nt: TGCGCCAGCACCGATGGACAGGGGGCGATTGCAACTAATGAAAAACTGTTTTTT; CDR3aa: CASTDGQGAIATNEKLFF; d_gene: TRBD1; j_gene: TRBJ1-4; v_gene: TRBV10-2; abundance: .
CDR3nt: TGTGCCAGCAGCCTCGGGGGGATGAACACTGAAGCTTTCTTT; CDR3aa: CASSLGGMNTEAFF; d_gene: .; j_gene: TRBJ1-1; v_gene: TRBV7-2; abundance: .
CDR3nt: TGTGCCAGCTCACCTCCGGGACAGTGGAACACCATATATTTT; CDR3aa: CASSPPGQWNTIYF; d_gene: TRBD1; j_gene: TRBJ1-3; v_gene: TRBV18; abundance: .
CDR3nt: TGTGCCATCAGCGGACAGAATTCACCCCTCCACTTT; CDR3aa: CAISGQNSPLHF; d_gene: .; j_gene: TRBJ1-6; v_gene: TRBV10-3; abundance: .
CDR3nt: TGCGCCAGCAGCTTAGGTATTAGCGGGAGCTTTGAGACCCAGTACTTC; CDR3aa: CASSLGISGSFETQYF; d_gene: TRBD2; j_gene: TRBJ2-5; v_gene: TRBV5-1; abundance: once
CDR3nt: TGTGCCAGCAGTCTCGAGCGGGAGAGCGCCACAGATACGCAGTATTTT; CDR3aa: CASSLERESATDTQYF; d_gene: TRBD2; j_gene: TRBJ2-3; v_gene: TRBV6-2/TRBV6-3; abundance: .
CDR3nt: TGTGCCAGCGGCCCGCCCCTGGGGGCGCGAACTGAAGCTTTCTTT; CDR3aa: CASGPPLGARTEAFF; d_gene: .; j_gene: TRBJ1-1; v_gene: TRBV28; abundance: .
CDR3nt: TGCGCCAGCCGGGGTGGGCTAGACTATGGCTACACCTTC; CDR3aa: CASRGGLDYGYTF; d_gene: .; j_gene: TRBJ1-2; v_gene: TRBV5-1; abundance: .
CDR3nt: TGTGCCAGCAGCTTAGCGTTAGGGGGCGCGGGCAATCAGCCCCAGCATTTT; CDR3aa: CASSLALGGAGNQPQHF; d_gene: TRBD1; j_gene: TRBJ1-5; v_gene: TRBV7-2; abundance: .
CDR3nt: TGTGCCAGCAGCCATCTCCGGGGGATCTCCCCGCGAGAGACCCAGTACTTC; CDR3aa: CASSHLRGISPRETQYF; d_gene: .; j_gene: TRBJ2-5; v_gene: TRBV3-1/TRBV3-2; abundance: few
CDR3nt: TGTGCCAGTACGGACAGGGATCTAGCTTTCTTT; CDR3aa: CASTDRDLAFF; d_gene: TRBD1; j_gene: TRBJ1-1; v_gene: TRBV19; abundance: .
CDR3nt: TGTGCTAGTGGTTGGCAAGGGACAGGGGGCGCGGAGACCCAGTACTTC; CDR3aa: CASGWQGTGGAETQYF; d_gene: TRBD1; j_gene: TRBJ2-5; v_gene: TRBV12-5; abundance: .
CDR3nt: TGTGCCAGCTCACCCACAGGGGACACTGAAGCTTTCTTT; CDR3aa: CASSPTGDTEAFF; d_gene: TRBD1; j_gene: TRBJ1-1; v_gene: TRBV18; abundance: .
CDR3nt: TGTGCCAGTACGCAGGGGGCGCAGACTGAAGCTTTCTTT; CDR3aa: CASTQGAQTEAFF; d_gene: TRBD1; j_gene: TRBJ1-1; v_gene: TRBV7-2; abundance: .
CDR3nt: TGCGCCAGCAGAGAGACAGGGGGACCAGATACGCAGTATTTT; CDR3aa: CASRETGGPDTQYF; d_gene: TRBD1; j_gene: TRBJ2-3; v_gene: TRBV5-1; abundance: once